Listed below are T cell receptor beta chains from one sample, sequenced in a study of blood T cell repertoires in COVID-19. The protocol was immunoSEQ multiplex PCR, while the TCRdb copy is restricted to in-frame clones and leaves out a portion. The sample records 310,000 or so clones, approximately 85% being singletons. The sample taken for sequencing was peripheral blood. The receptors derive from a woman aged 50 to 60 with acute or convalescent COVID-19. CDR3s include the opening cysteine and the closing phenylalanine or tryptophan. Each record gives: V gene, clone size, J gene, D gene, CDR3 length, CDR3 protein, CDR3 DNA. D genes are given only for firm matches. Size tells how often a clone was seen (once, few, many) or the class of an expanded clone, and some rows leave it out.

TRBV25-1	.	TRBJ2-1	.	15	CASSDAASEYNEQFF	TGTGCCAGCAGTGATGCGGCTAGCGAGTACAATGAGCAGTTCTTC
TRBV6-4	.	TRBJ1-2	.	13	CASSDDSVDGYTF	TGTGCCAGCAGTGACGACTCAGTCGATGGCTACACCTTC
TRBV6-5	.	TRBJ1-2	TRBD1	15	CASSYRTGRNYGYTF	TGTGCCAGCAGTTACCGGACAGGGCGCAACTATGGCTACACCTTC
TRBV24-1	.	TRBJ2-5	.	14	CATSALGRDGTQYF	TGTGCCACCAGTGCCCTCGGGCGGGATGGGACCCAGTACTTC
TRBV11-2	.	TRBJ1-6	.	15	CASSLVRGSNSPLHF	TGTGCCAGCAGCTTAGTGCGGGGCTCGAATTCACCCCTCCACTTT
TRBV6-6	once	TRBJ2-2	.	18	CASSLRTASSTGTGELFF	TGTGCCAGCAGTCTCCGGACAGCCTCCTCTACGGGCACCGGGGAGCTGTTTTTT
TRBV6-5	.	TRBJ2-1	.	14	CASIGGNSYNEQFF	TGTGCCAGCATAGGCGGGAACTCCTACAATGAGCAGTTCTTC
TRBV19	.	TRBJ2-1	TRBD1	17	CASSSRTGGNSYNEQFF	TGTGCCAGTAGTTCACGGACAGGGGGTAACTCCTACAATGAGCAGTTCTTC
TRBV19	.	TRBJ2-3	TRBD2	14	CASSAGGLTDTQYF	TGTGCCAGTAGCGCGGGAGGCTTGACAGATACGCAGTATTTT
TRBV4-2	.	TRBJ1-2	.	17	CASSQVSGPGANYGYTF	TGTGCCAGCAGCCAAGTTTCAGGGCCAGGAGCTAACTATGGCTACACCTTC
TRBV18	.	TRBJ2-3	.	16	CASSPTGSGGTDTQYF	TGTGCCAGCTCACCAACAGGGAGCGGGGGCACAGATACGCAGTATTTT
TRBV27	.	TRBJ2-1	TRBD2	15	CASSFRTSRGNEQFF	TGTGCCAGCAGTTTCCGGACTAGCCGGGGGAATGAGCAGTTCTTC
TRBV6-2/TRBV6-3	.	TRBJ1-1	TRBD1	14	CASSPQGSITEAFF	TGTGCCAGCAGTCCACAGGGGAGTATCACTGAAGCTTTCTTT
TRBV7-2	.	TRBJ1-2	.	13	CASKQGIYLGYTF	TGTGCCAGTAAACAGGGAATCTATCTTGGCTACACCTTC
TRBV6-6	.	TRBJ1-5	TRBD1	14	CASSYGTGSQPQHF	TGTGCCAGCAGTTACGGGACAGGGTCGCAGCCCCAGCATTTT
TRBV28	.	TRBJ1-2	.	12	CASSFMEDGYTF	TGTGCCAGCAGTTTTATGGAGGATGGCTACACCTTC
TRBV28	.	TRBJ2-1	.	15	CASSLRGLFPHEQFF	TGTGCCAGCTCCCTTCGGGGACTCTTTCCCCATGAGCAGTTCTTC
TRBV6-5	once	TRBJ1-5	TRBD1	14	CASSPQGWIQPQHF	TGTGCCAGCAGCCCACAGGGGTGGATTCAGCCCCAGCATTTT
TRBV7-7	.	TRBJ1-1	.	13	CASSLTQGSEAFF	TGTGCTAGCAGCTTAACACAGGGTTCCGAAGCTTTCTTT
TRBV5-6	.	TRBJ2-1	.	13	CASSLLGSNEQFF	TGTGCCAGCAGCTTGTTGGGCAGCAATGAGCAGTTCTTC
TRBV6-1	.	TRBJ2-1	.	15	CASSDSFSSYNEQFF	TGTGCCAGCAGTGATAGCTTCAGCTCCTACAATGAGCAGTTCTTC
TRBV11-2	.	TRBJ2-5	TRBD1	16	CASSLWGQEGYETQYF	TGTGCCAGCAGCTTATGGGGACAGGAGGGTTACGAGACCCAGTACTTC
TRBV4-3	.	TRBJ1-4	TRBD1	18	CASSQVGTGGRYGEKLFF	TGCGCCAGCAGCCAAGTTGGGACAGGGGGGAGATACGGTGAAAAACTGTTTTTT
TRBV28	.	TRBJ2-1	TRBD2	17	CASSLERLAEPYNEQFF	TGTGCCAGCAGTTTGGAGCGACTAGCGGAGCCCTACAATGAGCAGTTCTTC
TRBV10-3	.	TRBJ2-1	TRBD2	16	CAISESTREGRNEQFF	TGTGCCATCAGTGAGTCGACGCGGGAGGGCCGCAATGAGCAGTTCTTC
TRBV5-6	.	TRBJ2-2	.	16	CASSSITSLNTGELFF	TGTGCCAGCAGCTCCATTACTAGTTTGAACACCGGGGAGCTGTTTTTT
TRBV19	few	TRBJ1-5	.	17	CASSIRVGGVGNQPQHF	TGTGCCAGTAGTATCAGGGTAGGGGGGGTCGGCAATCAGCCCCAGCATTTT
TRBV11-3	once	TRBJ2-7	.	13	CASSLAPTYEQYF	TGTGCCAGCAGCTTAGCACCTACCTACGAGCAGTACTTC
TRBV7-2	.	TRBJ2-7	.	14	CASSVGPQGYEQYF	TGTGCCAGCAGCGTCGGTCCCCAGGGGTACGAGCAGTACTTC
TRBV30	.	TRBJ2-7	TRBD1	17	CAYTSRDRGSVFYEQYF	TGTGCCTATACCTCCCGGGACAGGGGGTCGGTCTTCTACGAGCAGTACTTC
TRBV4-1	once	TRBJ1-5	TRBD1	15	CASSQLQGVHQPQHF	TGCGCCAGCAGCCAGCTACAGGGGGTGCATCAGCCCCAGCATTTT
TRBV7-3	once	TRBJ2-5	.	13	CASSLRRGETQYF	TGTGCCAGCAGCTTGAGGAGAGGAGAGACCCAGTACTTC
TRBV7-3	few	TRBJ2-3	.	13	CASSPTTTDTQYF	TGTGCCAGCAGCCCGACGACTACAGATACGCAGTATTTT
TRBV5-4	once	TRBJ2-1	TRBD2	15	CASSLVGTSGDEQFF	TGTGCCAGCAGCTTGGTTGGGACTAGCGGGGATGAGCAGTTCTTC
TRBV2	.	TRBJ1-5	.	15	CASKAGRAGNQPQHF	TGTGCCAGCAAGGCCGGCAGGGCGGGCAATCAGCCCCAGCATTTT
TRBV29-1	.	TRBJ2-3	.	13	CSVERAITDTQYF	TGCAGCGTTGAGAGGGCTATCACAGATACGCAGTATTTT
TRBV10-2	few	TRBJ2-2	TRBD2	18	CASSVRLAGGANTGELFF	TGCGCCAGCAGTGTACGTCTAGCGGGAGGGGCGAACACCGGGGAGCTGTTTTTT
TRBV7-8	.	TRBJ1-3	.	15	CASKEQVFSGNTIYF	TGTGCCAGCAAGGAACAGGTGTTCTCTGGAAACACCATATATTTT
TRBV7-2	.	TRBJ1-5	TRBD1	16	CASSPQGAISNQPQHF	TGTGCCAGCAGCCCACAGGGGGCCATAAGCAATCAGCCCCAGCATTTT
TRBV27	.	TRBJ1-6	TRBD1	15	CASSPLTGNNSPLHF	TGTGCCAGCAGTCCACTGACAGGGAATAATTCACCCCTCCACTTT
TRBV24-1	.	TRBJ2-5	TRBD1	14	CATSDLGQEETQYF	TGTGCCACCAGTGATTTGGGACAGGAAGAGACCCAGTACTTC
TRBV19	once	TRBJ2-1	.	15	CASSIQAGSYNEQFF	TGTGCCAGTAGTATACAGGCAGGATCCTACAATGAGCAGTTCTTC
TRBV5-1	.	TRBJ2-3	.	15	CASSLVLSRTDTQYF	TGCGCCAGCAGCTTGGTTCTTAGTCGTACAGATACGCAGTATTTT
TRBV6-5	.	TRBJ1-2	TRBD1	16	CASSYWGGTGGYGYTF	TGTGCCAGCAGTTACTGGGGGGGGACAGGGGGCTATGGCTACACCTTC
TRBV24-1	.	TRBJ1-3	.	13	CATKGASGNTIYF	TGTGCCACCAAAGGGGCCTCTGGAAACACCATATATTTT
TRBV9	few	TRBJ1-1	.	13	CASSEGWNTEAFF	TGTGCCAGCAGCGAGGGGTGGAACACTGAAGCTTTCTTT
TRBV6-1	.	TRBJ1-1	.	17	CASSEKIHTHPNTEAFF	TGTGCCAGCAGTGAAAAGATCCACACCCATCCGAACACTGAAGCTTTCTTT
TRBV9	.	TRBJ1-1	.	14	CASSSIQGSTEAFF	TGTGCCAGCAGCTCAATACAGGGTAGCACTGAAGCTTTCTTT
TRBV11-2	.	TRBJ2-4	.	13	CATGGIAKNIQYF	TGTGCCACTGGGGGGATAGCCAAAAACATTCAGTACTTC
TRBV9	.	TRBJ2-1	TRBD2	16	CASSLGTSGTDNEQFF	TGTGCCAGCAGCCTAGGGACTAGCGGGACCGACAATGAGCAGTTCTTC
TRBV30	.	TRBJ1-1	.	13	CAWSVTLNTEAFF	TGTGCCTGGAGTGTTACCCTAAACACTGAAGCTTTCTTT
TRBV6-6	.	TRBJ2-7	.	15	CASSPRLGSTNEQYF	TGTGCCAGCAGTCCCCGACTAGGCTCTACTAACGAGCAGTACTTC